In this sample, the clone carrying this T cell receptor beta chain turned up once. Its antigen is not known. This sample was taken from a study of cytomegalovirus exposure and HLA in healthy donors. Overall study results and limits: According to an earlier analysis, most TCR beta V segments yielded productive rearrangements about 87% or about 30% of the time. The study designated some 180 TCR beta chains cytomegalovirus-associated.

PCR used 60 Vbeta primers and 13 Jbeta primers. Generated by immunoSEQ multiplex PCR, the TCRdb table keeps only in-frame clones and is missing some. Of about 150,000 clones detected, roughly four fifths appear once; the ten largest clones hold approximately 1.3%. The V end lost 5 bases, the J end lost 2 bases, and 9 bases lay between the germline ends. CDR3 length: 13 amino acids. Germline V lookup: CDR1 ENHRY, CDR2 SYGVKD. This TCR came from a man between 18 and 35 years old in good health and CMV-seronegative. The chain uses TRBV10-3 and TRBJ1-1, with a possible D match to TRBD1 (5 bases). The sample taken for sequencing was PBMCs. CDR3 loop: CAISSTGNTEAFF. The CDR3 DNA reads TGTGCCATCAGTAGTACAGGTAACACTGAAGCTTTCTTT.